This T cell receptor beta chain was captured by sequencing in a study of cytomegalovirus exposure and HLA in healthy donors. Study summary: Unique TCRs from HLA-typed donors, 75 million to 100 million of them, were held in an early data release. Most donors, more than 80% of over 300 genotyped, fell in the Caucasian-associated ancestry cluster.

60 Vbeta and 13 Jbeta primers were used in PCR. Sequencing used immunoSEQ multiplex PCR; TCRdb keeps in-frame clones, though not all of them. The table records 95,000 to 100,000 clones, 74% of them present only once. Findings of the study overall: Most TCR beta V segments were productive about 90% or about 30% of the time in an earlier analysis.

Concerning this clone: The antigen remains undetermined.

As for the donors, each was a healthy bone marrow donor. Sequencing input: PBMCs. This clonotype was obtained from a male donor in good health and CMV-seronegative.

The CDR3 is CASRASGSSYEQYF. The CDR3 region has the DNA TGTGCCAGCAGAGCTAGCGGGAGCTCCTACGAGCAGTACTTC. The chain recombines TRBV7-9 with TRBJ2-7, with TRBD2 matching over 10 bases. V shed 6 bases and J 0 bases; nucleotides not matched to a gene: 2. CDR1 is SEHNR, CDR2 FQNEAQ, per germline (reference sequence). CDR3 length equals 14 residues.